This TCR beta chain was identified during a study of response to subunit inactivated influenza vaccine. This CDR3 is built from 17 residues. Germline CDR1 is SGHRS and CDR2 is YFSETQ. Between the trimmed V and J ends, which lost 2 bases and 3 bases, there was a span of 18 bases. A few counts support this clonotype. Its cognate antigen is unknown. TCRdb re-called the RT-PCR reads with MiXCR, one entry per CDR3 protein. The sample lists around 520,000 distinct CDR3 sequences, roughly 27% occurring once. Study findings and constraints: Few additional T cells are recruited per seasonal influenza vaccination, authors suggested.

The material sequenced was CD4+ T cells sorted from PBMCs, taken 5 days after vaccination. This clonotype was sampled from a man aged 45-65 years who received an inactivated influenza vaccine. V usage is TRBV5-1 and J usage is TRBJ2-1, with a weak D call TRBD2 (6 bases). CDR3: CASSFFQAAGGYNEQFF. CDR3 nucleotide sequence: TGCGCCAGCAGCTTTTTTCAAGCCGCCGGGGGCTACAATGAGCAGTTCTTC.